Below, 32 T cell receptor beta chains from the same sample are listed, as sequenced in a study of T cell repertoires in cytomegalovirus infection. MiXCR was run by TCRdb on the reads, yielding one entry per CDR3 protein. The table lists about 450,000 distinct CDR3 sequences, approximately 31% of them singletons. The sequenced sample was PBMCs. These receptors were taken from a human donor in good health (CMV status not recorded). Some clones in this sample may be carry-over from other donors' samples.

The table lists this clonotype with a few counts. This chain links TRBV19 with TRBJ1-3, with a weak D call TRBD1 (5 bases). CDR3 length: 13 amino acids. With 7 bases removed from V and 7 bases from J, the gap between germline ends came to 14 bases. The germline V gene encodes CDR1 LNHDA and CDR2 SQIVND (reference sequence). CDR3 amino acids: CASTPGWGNTIYF. In DNA form, the CDR3 reads TGTGCCAGTACCCCCGGGTGGGGGAACACCATATATTTT.

The chain uses TRBV12-3 or TRBV12-4 and TRBJ1-2; D gene unclear. The CDR3 is 13 amino acids. Trimming stripped 3 bases from V and 3 bases from J, with 8 bases between. The CDR3 DNA reads as TGTGCCAGCAGTTTGGTCCAGGACTATGGCTACACCTTC. It translates to CASSLVQDYGYTF.

The J gene is TRBJ2-3, the V gene TRBV12-5; no reliable D call. Trimming pared 2 bases from V and 8 bases from J, leaving 14 bases between. The CDR3 length is 14 residues. The germline CDR1 and CDR2 sequences are LGHNT and FRNRAP. DNA for the CDR3: TGTGCTAGTGGTTTGTTCTCAGAATCCATTACGCAGTATTTT. It codes for CASGLFSESITQYF.

The V gene is TRBV7-8, the J gene TRBJ1-2; TRBD1 agrees at 7 bases. The CDR3 runs to 15 residues. CDR1 is SGHVS, CDR2 FQNEAQ, per germline. Germline trimming cut 3 bases from V and 4 bases from J; bases unmatched to any gene: 8. The CDR3 sequence is CASSFSPGTAYGYTF. For the CDR3, the DNA is TGTGCCAGCAGCTTTAGCCCAGGGACAGCCTATGGCTACACCTTC.

A remark on this clonotype: Without the conserved terminal phenylalanine or tryptophan, this CDR3 likely stems from a read error. The DNA is omitted, as the CDR3 cannot be located on it reliably, and the CDR3 follows TCRdb's listing. The CDR3 loop reads CASSLGGTNYGYTL. The rearrangement joins TRBV28 to TRBJ1-2. The V gene's germline CDR1 is MDHEN and CDR2 SYDVKM. The CDR3 has 14 amino acids, counting both end residues.

This clonotype turned up a few times. The chain uses TRBV12-3 or TRBV12-4 and TRBJ2-3, with TRBD1 as a possible D gene (5 bases). The CDR3 extends over 15 amino acids. Trimming cost V 10 bases and J 2 bases, with 19 bases left between them. CDR3 region: CAISLGQGITDTQYF. CDR3 in DNA: TGTGCCATCTCCCTTGGACAAGGAATCACAGATACGCAGTATTTT.

The V gene is TRBV4-3, the J gene TRBJ1-4, with D unclear. Germline-derived CDR1 and CDR2 are LGHNA and YSLEER. The V gene lost 0 bases and the J gene lost 5 bases, with 7 bases spanning the gap. The length of the CDR3 is 14 residues. The chain's CDR3 is CASSQETRNEKLFF. Here the CDR3 DNA reads TGCGCCAGCAGCCAAGAAACAAGGAATGAAAAACTGTTTTTT.

This clonotype was counted many times. The chain couples TRBV6-5 to TRBJ2-1; 13 nucleotides line up with TRBD2. CDR3 length: 17 residues. Germline values: CDR1 MNHEY, CDR2 SVGAGI. The trim removed 5 bases at V and 3 bases at J, leaving 7 bases unmatched. The CDR3: CASSPGLAGVGYNEQFF. In DNA, the CDR3 is TGTGCCAGCAGTCCTGGACTAGCGGGGGTCGGCTACAATGAGCAGTTCTTC.

The chain employs TRBV6-6 and TRBJ1-2, with TRBD1 as a possible D gene (5 bases). Germline V gene data show CDR1 as MNHNY and CDR2 as SVGAGI (reference sequence). V was clipped by 3 bases and J by 8 bases, with 13 bases between them. This CDR3 region has 13 residues. CDR3 bases: TGTGCCAGCAGTTATGGCAGGGATTTGGGCTACACCTTC. Translated, it gives CASSYGRDLGYTF.

This clonotype came up a few times. The DNA of the CDR3 is TGTGCCATCAGTGAGCTACTAGCAGCCCAAGAGACCCAGTACTTC. Translated, it gives CAISELLAAQETQYF. The chain couples TRBV10-3 to TRBJ2-5, with D maybe TRBD2 (6 bases). Per germline, CDR1 ENHRY and CDR2 SYGVKD. V lost 2 bases to trimming and J lost 1 base, with 11 bases between them. The CDR3 has 15 residues.

This clonotype was seen only a few times. The rearrangement joins TRBV18 to TRBJ2-5; 11 bases map to TRBD2. Germline-derived CDR1 and CDR2 are KGHSH and LQKENI. CDR3 size: 15 residues. The V and J ends lost 4 bases and 7 bases, in that order; junction bases with no gene match: 8. The CDR3, as DNA: TGTGCCAGCTCACTCGGACTAGCGGGTGAAGGGACCCAGTACTTC. Its translation is CASSLGLAGEGTQYF.

Many counts were recorded for this clonotype. The chain links TRBV6-2 or TRBV6-3 to TRBJ2-5; D is possibly TRBD1 (5 bases). CDR1 is MNHEY, CDR2 SVGEGT, per germline. The CDR3 consists of 14 residues. The ends were cut back, 6 bases at V and 2 bases at J, with 13 bases in the middle. The CDR3 DNA is TGTGCCAGCAGCCAAAGGGGTATACAAGAGACCCAGTACTTC. Translated, it gives CASSQRGIQETQYF.

This clonotype showed up many times. V gene TRBV12-3 or TRBV12-4 combines with J gene TRBJ2-3, with a possible D match to TRBD2 (7 bases). V lost 2 bases and J 10 bases, leaving 22 bases between the germline ends. This CDR3 has 16 amino acids. As DNA, the CDR3 is TGTGCCAGCAGTTTATTTGGGGGGGGGCCTGGAGCCGCGCAGTATTTT. Its protein is CASSLFGGGPGAAQYF.

The V gene is TRBV4-1, the J gene TRBJ2-5, with 7 nucleotides matching TRBD1. CDR1 is MGHRA, CDR2 YSYEKL, per germline. V lost 3 bases and J lost 0; bases outside the gene matches: 4. The CDR3 loop spans 15 amino acids. The CDR3 coding sequence is TGCGCCAGCAGCCACGGCGACAGGGACCAAGAGACCCAGTACTTC. Translated, it gives CASSHGDRDQETQYF.

The table lists this clonotype with a count of one. V usage is TRBV30 and J usage is TRBJ1-5, with 9 bases fitting TRBD1. The CDR3 spans 15 residues. Germline V lookup: CDR1 GTSNPN, CDR2 SVGIG (reference sequence). V lost 3 bases, J lost 1 base, and 4 bases stayed unmatched. The chain's CDR3 is CAWRGQGTSNQPQHF. For the CDR3, the DNA is TGTGCCTGGAGGGGACAGGGTACGAGCAATCAGCCCCAGCATTTT.

This clonotype was observed at least ten times. This rearrangement joins TRBV7-3 to TRBJ2-5; tentative D call: TRBD2 (6 bases). Germline CDR1 reads SGHTA; CDR2 reads FQGTGA. This CDR3 is 15 amino acids long. V lost 5 bases and J lost 0, with 13 bases in between. The CDR3 sequence: CASSPLGGNQETQYF. The CDR3 region has the DNA TGTGCCAGCAGCCCGCTCGGGGGTAACCAAGAGACCCAGTACTTC.

This clonotype appeared a few times. The chain uses TRBV11-2 and TRBJ2-7, with unresolved D. V lost 5 bases and J 3 bases, leaving 8 bases between the germline ends. CDR1 SGHAT and CDR2 FQNNGV come from the germline V gene. The CDR3 has 12 residues. The CDR3 reads CASSPTYYEQYF. CDR3 coding DNA: TGTGCCAGCAGCCCCACTTACTACGAGCAGTACTTC.

This clonotype has a count of ten or more. V is TRBV7-9 and J is TRBJ1-2, with TRBD1 identical over 7 bases. From germline, CDR1 is SEHNR and CDR2 FQNEAQ (reference sequence). The CDR3 has 13 amino acids. Trimming took 4 bases from V and 3 from J; bases not matched to a gene: 2. CDR3 residues: CASSSGQYYGYTF. The CDR3 DNA sequence: TGTGCCAGCAGCTCGGGACAGTACTATGGCTACACCTTC.

This clonotype was observed at least ten times. The rearrangement joins TRBV6-1 to TRBJ2-7; 8 bases match TRBD1. CDR3 size: 15 residues. J was trimmed by 2 bases and V by 3 bases; bases with no gene match: 6. CDR1 and CDR2 (germline): MNHNS, SASEGT. DNA of the CDR3: TGTGCCAGCAGTGATAGACAGGGGAGAGCCTACGAGCAGTACTTC. This codes for CASSDRQGRAYEQYF.

This clonotype came up many times. The rearrangement links TRBV7-3 to TRBJ2-2; D call uncertain. The germline V and J ends were trimmed by 1 base and 7 bases, with 7 bases remaining between them. The CDR3 sequence is 13 residues long. CDR1 SGHTA and CDR2 FQGTGA come from the germline V gene. CDR3 amino acids: CASSLIPGGELFF. The DNA for the CDR3 is TGTGCCAGCAGCTTAATCCCAGGCGGGGAGCTGTTTTTT.

This clonotype has more than one count but fewer than ten. The chain employs TRBV6-1 and TRBJ2-7; weak D call: TRBD1 (6 bases). The CDR3 is 14 residues long. The germline V and J ends were trimmed by 6 bases and 0 bases, with 12 bases remaining between them. The germline V gene has CDR1 MNHNS and CDR2 SASEGT. This chain's CDR3 is CASSRRDTSYEQYF. CDR3 nucleotide sequence: TGTGCCAGCAGCCGTCGGGACACCTCCTACGAGCAGTACTTC.

V is TRBV10-3 and J is TRBJ2-3; a weak D match, TRBD1 (6 bases). Trimming took 11 bases from V and 0 from J, leaving 15 bases between them. The CDR3 length is 14 residues. Looked up from germline, CDR1 is ENHRY and CDR2 is SYGVKD. CDR3: CASGGQGSTDTQYF. CDR3 coding DNA: TGTGCCTCGGGCGGGCAGGGGAGCACAGATACGCAGTATTTT.

There are a few counts of this clonotype. The J gene is TRBJ2-7, the V gene TRBV29-1; D is ambiguous. Germline V lookup: CDR1 SQVTM, CDR2 ANQGSEA. Trimming left V 6 bases short and J 0 bases short, with 12 bases between. There are 13 residues in the CDR3. CDR3 loop: CSVGRWSSYEQYF. CDR3 coding DNA: TGCAGCGTCGGACGGTGGAGCTCCTACGAGCAGTACTTC.

This chain uses TRBV20-1 with TRBJ1-5; TRBD1 is a possible D gene (6 bases). Trimming took off 1 base at V and 2 bases at J, with 12 bases between the two ends. This CDR3 has 15 amino acids. Per germline, CDR1 DFQATT and CDR2 SNEGSKA (reference sequence). The CDR3 DNA reads as TGCAGTGCTAGAGGGGGCAGGGGTGGCAATCAGCCCCAGCATTTT. Translating it yields CSARGGRGGNQPQHF.

The genes are TRBV5-1 and TRBJ2-3, with D perhaps matching TRBD1 or TRBD2 (5 bases each). The germline V gene has CDR1 SGHRS and CDR2 YFSETQ. The germline V and J ends were trimmed by 5 bases and 2 bases, with 12 bases remaining between them. The CDR3 has 14 amino acids. CDR3 sequence reads: CASSPQGDTDTQYF. The CDR3 DNA sequence: TGCGCCAGCAGTCCTCAGGGAGACACAGATACGCAGTATTTT.

J is TRBJ2-1 and V is TRBV5-4, with D perhaps TRBD1 or TRBD2 (5 bases each). CDR3 length: 16 residues. Trimming took off 3 bases at V and 0 bases at J, with 13 bases between the two ends. CDR1 SGHNT and CDR2 YYREEE come from the germline V gene (reference sequence). Written as DNA, the CDR3 is TGTGCCAGCAGCTACCCCGGGGCCACCTCCTACAATGAGCAGTTCTTC. This encodes CASSYPGATSYNEQFF. The variable domain in full, completed from reference TRBV5-4 and TRBJ2-1, reads ETGVTQSPTHLIKTRGQQVTLRCSSQSGHNTVSWYQQALGQGPQFIFQYYREEENGRGNFPPRFSGLQFPNYSSELNVNALELDDSALYLCASSYPGATSYNEQFFGPGTRLTVL.

The gene calls are TRBV14 and TRBJ2-2; D is uncertain. This CDR3 has 13 residues. V lost 1 base, J lost 6 bases, and 6 bases lay in between. CDR1 and CDR2 from the germline V gene are SGHDN and FVKESK. The CDR3 loop is CASSQVSPGELFF. As DNA, the CDR3 is TGTGCCAGCAGCCAAGTTTCGCCCGGGGAGCTGTTTTTT.

The V and J genes are TRBV4-1 and TRBJ2-1, with D unresolved. CDR3 length: 15 residues. The ends were cut back, 0 bases at V and 4 bases at J, with 10 bases in the middle. The germline V gene has CDR1 MGHRA and CDR2 YSYEKL. CDR3 protein: CASSQDMADYNEQFF. In nucleotides, the CDR3 is TGCGCCAGCAGCCAAGATATGGCGGATTACAATGAGCAGTTCTTC.

The V call is TRBV4-1, the J call TRBJ2-3, with TRBD2 as a possible D gene (6 bases). This CDR3 comprises 15 residues. V was clipped by 4 bases and J by 2 bases, with 13 bases between them. Germline CDR1 MGHRA, CDR2 YSYEKL. The CDR3 DNA is TGCGCCAGCAGCCGACCAGGGACTCCCACAGATACGCAGTATTTT. As protein: CASSRPGTPTDTQYF.

This clonotype turned up a few times. The chain joins TRBV5-4 to TRBJ1-2, with TRBD1 identical over 9 bases. The CDR3 is 16 residues long. CDR1 SGHNT and CDR2 YYREEE come from the germline V gene (reference sequence). V lost 3 bases and J lost 6; bases outside the gene matches: 12. CDR3 DNA sequence: TGTGCCAGCAGCTCCCGGACAGGGGAAATAAGGGATGGCTACACCTTC. It translates to CASSSRTGEIRDGYTF. The complete variable domain, with remaining parts taken from reference TRBV5-4 and TRBJ1-2, reads ETGVTQSPTHLIKTRGQQVTLRCSSQSGHNTVSWYQQALGQGPQFIFQYYREEENGRGNFPPRFSGLQFPNYSSELNVNALELDDSALYLCASSSRTGEIRDGYTFGSGTRLTVV.

The chain links TRBV2 to TRBJ2-7, with D hard to call. In germline, CDR1 is SNHLY, CDR2 FYNNEI. This CDR3 comprises 14 residues. Trimming took 2 bases from V and 11 from J, leaving 19 bases between them. CDR3 protein: CASSEYRQVEFEYF. DNA of the CDR3: TGTGCCAGCAGTGAATATCGTCAGGTCGAATTCGAGTACTTC. Full variable domain (outside the CDR3, taken from reference TRBV2 and TRBJ2-7): EPEVTQTPSHQVTQMGQEVILRCVPISNHLYFYWYRQILGQKVEFLVSFYNNEISEKSEIFDDQFSVERPDGSNFTLKIRSTKLEDSAMYFCASSEYRQVEFEYFGPGTRLTVT.

This clonotype has only a few counts. V gene TRBV7-8 combines with J gene TRBJ2-5; tentatively, D is TRBD1 (6 bases). Germline V lookup: CDR1 SGHVS, CDR2 FQNEAQ. The V end was cut by 7 bases, the J end by 1 base, with 16 bases between. The CDR3 is 15 amino acids. The DNA for the CDR3 is TGTGCCAGCACCCGATTCCCAGGGGTCCAAGAGACCCAGTACTTC. Translation: CASTRFPGVQETQYF. Full variable domain (missing parts from reference TRBV7-8 and TRBJ2-5): GAGVSQSPRYKVAKRGQDVALRCDPISGHVSLFWYQQALGQGPEFLTYFQNEAQLDKSGLPSDRFFAERPEGSVSTLKIQRTQQEDSAVYLCASTRFPGVQETQYFGPGTRLLVL.